This T cell receptor beta chain was identified during a study of blood T cell repertoires in COVID-19. Study background: There were acute and convalescent COVID-19 samples, and they came from the United States, Italy and Spain.

Methods used by the authors: Estimation of nucleated cell counts was performed using reference gene primer amplification. Some clones are missing from TCRdb's copy, which holds only in-frame ones; the method was immunoSEQ multiplex PCR. The V and J calls and clone size are taken from that table; D and trimming were inferred from the DNA. The sample holds 300,000 to 350,000 clones, roughly nine tenths seen once. Participants had their cohort set by participant-reported clinical history. CDR1 and CDR2 from the germline V gene are SEHNR and FQNEAQ (reference sequence). There are 19 residues in the CDR3. The trim removed 7 bases at V and 1 base at J, leaving 12 bases unmatched.

The J gene is TRBJ2-6, the V gene TRBV7-9; 11 positions match TRBD1. The origin of this receptor is a woman aged 25 to 39 who had been exposed to COVID-19. Input material: PBMCs or T cells enriched from blood (not recorded which). The CDR3 DNA sequence: TGTGCCAGCACCCCAGGGGGAGGACAGGGGGCTTCTGGGGCCAACGTCCTGACTTTC. As protein: CASTPGGGQGASGANVLTF.